Each of the 3 T cell receptor beta chains below was sequenced from the same sample in a study of beta chain features in type 1 diabetes. General study findings and limits: TCRB CDR3s from Type 1 diabetes patients were moderately but significantly shorter in all four CD4+ subsets.

Expressed TCRB transcripts were sequenced, since all the RNA that had been isolated was reverse transcribed. The table came from immunoSEQ multiplex PCR; TCRdb's copy has only in-frame clones and leaves some out. The sample shows 600,000 or so clones, 9.5% to 15% of them seen only once. No antigen is known for these receptors. The sample comprised naive CD4+ T cells from blood. These receptor sequences come from a man younger than 45 with type 1 diabetes.

The V call is TRBV2, the J call TRBJ1-6, with D uncertain. CDR1 SNHLY and CDR2 FYNNEI come from the germline V gene. V shed 5 bases and J shed 7 bases, with 18 bases lying between them. This CDR3 has 16 amino acids. The CDR3 nucleotides read TGTGCCAGCAGTTCCTCTCCGGGCCTGGGGAATTCACCCCTCCACTTT. It codes for CASSSSPGLGNSPLHF. The whole variable domain, remainder taken from reference TRBV2 and TRBJ1-6, is EPEVTQTPSHQVTQMGQEVILRCVPISNHLYFYWYRQILGQKVEFLVSFYNNEISEKSEIFDDQFSVERPDGSNFTLKIRSTKLEDSAMYFCASSSSPGLGNSPLHFGNGTRLTVT.

This clone was found a few times. This sequence joins TRBV7-2 and TRBJ2-5; D possibly corresponds to TRBD1 (6 bases). Looked up from germline, CDR1 is SGHTA and CDR2 is FQGNSA. Trimming took 1 base from V and 2 from J, leaving 11 bases between them. The CDR3 covers 15 residues. CDR3 region: CASSLVRGAQETQYF. The DNA for the CDR3 is TGTGCCAGCAGCTTAGTCAGGGGCGCGCAAGAGACCCAGTACTTC.

This clone came up a few times. The same CDR3 can be traced to other DNA sequences in this sample. The chain employs TRBV29-1 and TRBJ1-5; D gene unclear. Germline CDR1 reads SQVTM; CDR2 reads ANQGSEA. Trimming removed 4 bases at V and 3 bases at J, with 13 bases between. The CDR3 totals 14 residues. DNA for the CDR3: TGCAGCGTTGCGGACTCTGAGATCAATCAGCCCCAGCATTTT. Protein product: CSVADSEINQPQHF.